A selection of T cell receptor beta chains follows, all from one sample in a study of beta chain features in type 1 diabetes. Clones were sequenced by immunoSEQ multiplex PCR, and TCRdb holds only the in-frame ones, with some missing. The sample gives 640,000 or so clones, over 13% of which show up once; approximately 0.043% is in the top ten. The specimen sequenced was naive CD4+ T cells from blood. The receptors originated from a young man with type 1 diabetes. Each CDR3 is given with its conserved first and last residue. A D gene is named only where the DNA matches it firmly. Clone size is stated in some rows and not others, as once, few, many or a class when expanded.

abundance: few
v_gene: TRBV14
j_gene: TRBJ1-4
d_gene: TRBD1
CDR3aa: CASRPTGGKLFF
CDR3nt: TGTGCCAGCAGACCGACAGGGGGAAAACTGTTTTTT

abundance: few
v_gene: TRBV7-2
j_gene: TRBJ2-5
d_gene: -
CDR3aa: CASSLVSPQGTQYF
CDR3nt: TGTGCCAGCAGCTTAGTATCGCCCCAGGGGACCCAGTACTTC

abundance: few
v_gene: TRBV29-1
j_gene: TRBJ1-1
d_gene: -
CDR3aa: CSVELQGKWDTEAFF
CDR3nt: TGCAGCGTTGAATTGCAGGGCAAATGGGACACTGAAGCTTTCTTT

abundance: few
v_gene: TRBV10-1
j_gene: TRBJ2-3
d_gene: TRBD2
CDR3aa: CASSEPGLAGSDTQYF
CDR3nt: TGCGCCAGCAGTGAACCGGGACTAGCGGGGTCAGATACGCAGTATTTT

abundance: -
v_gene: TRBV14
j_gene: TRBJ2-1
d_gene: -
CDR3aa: CASSLRGGHNEQFF
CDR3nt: TGTGCCAGCAGCCTGAGAGGTGGCCACAATGAGCAGTTCTTC

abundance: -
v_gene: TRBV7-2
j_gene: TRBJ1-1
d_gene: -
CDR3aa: CASVRQVNTEAFF
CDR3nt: TGTGCCAGCGTACGCCAGGTGAACACTGAAGCTTTCTTT

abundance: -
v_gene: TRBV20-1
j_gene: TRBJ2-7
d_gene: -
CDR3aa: CSAGPFNEQYF
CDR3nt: TGCAGTGCCGGACCCTTTAACGAGCAGTACTTC

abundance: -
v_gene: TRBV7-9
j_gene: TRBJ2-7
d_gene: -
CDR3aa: CASSLRGAAQYF
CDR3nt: TGTGCCAGCAGCTTACGGGGGGCGGCGCAGTACTTC

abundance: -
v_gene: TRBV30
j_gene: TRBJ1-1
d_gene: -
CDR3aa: CAWSHQNTEAFF
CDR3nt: TGTGCCTGGAGTCACCAGAACACTGAAGCTTTCTTT

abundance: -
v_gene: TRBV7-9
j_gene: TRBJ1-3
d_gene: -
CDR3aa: CASSPLIGNTIYF
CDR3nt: TGTGCCAGCAGCCCCCTAATTGGAAACACCATATATTTT

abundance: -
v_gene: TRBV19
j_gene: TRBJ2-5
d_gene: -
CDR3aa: CASSSGDQETQYF
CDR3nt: TGTGCCAGTAGTTCTGGAGACCAAGAGACCCAGTACTTC

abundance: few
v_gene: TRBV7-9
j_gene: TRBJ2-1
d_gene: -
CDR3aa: CASSFERYNEQFF
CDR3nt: TGTGCCAGCAGCTTCGAGAGATACAATGAGCAGTTCTTC

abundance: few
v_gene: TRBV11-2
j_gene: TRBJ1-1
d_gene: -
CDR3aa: CASVRTWDTEAFF
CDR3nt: TGTGCCAGTGTTCGGACGTGGGACACTGAAGCTTTCTTT

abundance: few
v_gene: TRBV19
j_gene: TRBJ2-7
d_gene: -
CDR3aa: CASNLPPRGGISEQYF
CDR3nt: TGTGCCAGTAATCTCCCCCCCAGAGGAGGGATCAGCGAGCAGTACTTC

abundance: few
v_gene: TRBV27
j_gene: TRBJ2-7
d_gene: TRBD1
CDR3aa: CASSLHTGAYEQYF
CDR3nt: TGTGCCAGCAGTTTACATACAGGGGCCTACGAGCAGTACTTC

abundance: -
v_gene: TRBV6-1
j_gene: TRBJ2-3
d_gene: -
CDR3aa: CASSARRDTQYF
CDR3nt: TGTGCCAGCAGTGCAAGAAGAGATACGCAGTATTTT

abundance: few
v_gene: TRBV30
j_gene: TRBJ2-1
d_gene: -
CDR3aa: CAWSRRGHEQFF
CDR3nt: TGTGCCTGGAGCCGCAGGGGCCATGAGCAGTTCTTC

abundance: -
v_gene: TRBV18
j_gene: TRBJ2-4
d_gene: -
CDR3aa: CASSPGQRVAKNIQYF
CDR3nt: TGTGCCAGCTCACCAGGGCAGAGAGTAGCCAAAAACATTCAGTACTTC

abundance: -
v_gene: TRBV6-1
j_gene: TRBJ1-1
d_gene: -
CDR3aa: CASSEARKGTEAFF
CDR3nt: TGTGCCAGCAGTGAAGCCAGGAAGGGCACTGAAGCTTTCTTT

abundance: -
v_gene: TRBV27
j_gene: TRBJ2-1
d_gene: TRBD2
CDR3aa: CASSSRRRSGRDESHNEQFF
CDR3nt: TGTGCCAGCAGCTCCCGAAGGCGTAGCGGGCGGGATGAAAGCCACAATGAGCAGTTCTTC

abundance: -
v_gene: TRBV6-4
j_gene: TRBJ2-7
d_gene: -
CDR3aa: CASSRESGPYEQYF
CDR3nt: TGTGCCAGCAGCCGAGAGTCCGGGCCATACGAGCAGTACTTC

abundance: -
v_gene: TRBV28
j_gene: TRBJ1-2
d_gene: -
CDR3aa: CASSLVGPNGYTF
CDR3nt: TGTGCCAGCAGCCTCGTCGGGCCCAATGGCTACACCTTC

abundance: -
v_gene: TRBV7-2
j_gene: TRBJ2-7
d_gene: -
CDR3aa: CASSLSGYSSYEQYF
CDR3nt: TGTGCCAGCAGCTTATCGGGGTATAGCTCCTACGAGCAGTACTTC

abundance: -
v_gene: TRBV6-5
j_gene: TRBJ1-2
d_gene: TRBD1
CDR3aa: CASSGTGNGYTF
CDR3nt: TGTGCCAGCAGTGGGACAGGGAATGGCTACACCTTC

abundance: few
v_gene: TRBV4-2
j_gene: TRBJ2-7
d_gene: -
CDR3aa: CASSQDTVYEQYF
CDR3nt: TGTGCCAGCAGCCAAGATACAGTTTACGAGCAGTACTTC

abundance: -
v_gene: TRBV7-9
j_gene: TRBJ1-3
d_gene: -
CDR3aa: CASNPWGSGNTIYF
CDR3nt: TGTGCCAGCAACCCATGGGGATCCGGGAACACCATATATTTT

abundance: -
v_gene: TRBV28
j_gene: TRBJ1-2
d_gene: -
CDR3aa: CASSLSGRIYGYTF
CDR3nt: TGTGCCAGCAGTTTATCAGGCAGAATCTATGGCTACACCTTC

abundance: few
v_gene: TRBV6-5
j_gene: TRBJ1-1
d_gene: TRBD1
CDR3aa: CAIRRDGTGDTEAFF
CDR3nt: TGTGCCATCAGACGTGATGGTACAGGGGACACTGAAGCTTTCTTT

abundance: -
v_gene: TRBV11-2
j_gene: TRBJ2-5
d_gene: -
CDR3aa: CASKPYQETQYF
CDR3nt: TGTGCCAGCAAGCCCTACCAAGAGACCCAGTACTTC

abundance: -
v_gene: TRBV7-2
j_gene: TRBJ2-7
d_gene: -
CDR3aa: CASSLGGLRYEQYF
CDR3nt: TGTGCCAGCAGCTTAGGGGGACTGAGGTACGAGCAGTACTTC

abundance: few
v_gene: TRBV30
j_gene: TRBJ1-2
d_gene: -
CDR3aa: CAWNRNYGYTF
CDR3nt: TGTGCCTGGAACCGAAACTATGGCTACACCTTC

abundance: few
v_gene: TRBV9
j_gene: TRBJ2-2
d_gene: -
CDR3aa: CASSVGSSFTGELFF
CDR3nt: TGTGCCAGCAGCGTAGGGTCTAGTTTTACCGGGGAGCTGTTTTTT

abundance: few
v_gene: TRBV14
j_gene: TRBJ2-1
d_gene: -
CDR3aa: CASSRGLNNEQFF
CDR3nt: TGTGCCAGCAGCCGAGGACTTAACAATGAGCAGTTCTTC

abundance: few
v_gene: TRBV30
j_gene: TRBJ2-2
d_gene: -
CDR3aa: CAWEAGPGTGELFF
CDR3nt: TGTGCCTGGGAAGCCGGGCCCGGGACCGGGGAGCTGTTTTTT

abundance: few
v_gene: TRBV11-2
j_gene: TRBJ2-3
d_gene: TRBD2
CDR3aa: CASSFEGAGGADTQYF
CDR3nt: TGTGCCAGCAGCTTCGAAGGGGCGGGAGGGGCAGATACGCAGTATTTT

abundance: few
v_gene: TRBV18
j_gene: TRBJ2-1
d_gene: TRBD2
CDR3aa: CASSPLAGPYNEQFF
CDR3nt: TGTGCCAGCTCACCGCTAGCGGGCCCCTACAATGAGCAGTTCTTC

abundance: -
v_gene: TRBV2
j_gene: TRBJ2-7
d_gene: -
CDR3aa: CASRQGSYEQYF
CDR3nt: TGTGCCAGCAGACAGGGCTCCTACGAGCAGTACTTC

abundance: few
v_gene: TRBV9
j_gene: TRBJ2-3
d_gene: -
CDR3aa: CASGDTQYF
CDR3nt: TGTGCCAGCGGAGATACGCAGTATTTT

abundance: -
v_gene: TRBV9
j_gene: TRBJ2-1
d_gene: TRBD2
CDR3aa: CASSEPSGRDNEQFF
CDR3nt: TGTGCCAGCAGCGAGCCTAGCGGGAGGGACAATGAGCAGTTCTTC

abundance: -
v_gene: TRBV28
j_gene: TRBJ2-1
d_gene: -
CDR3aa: CASNPPGLSTGNEQFF
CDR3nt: TGTGCCAGCAACCCCCCGGGACTCTCGACGGGCAATGAGCAGTTCTTC

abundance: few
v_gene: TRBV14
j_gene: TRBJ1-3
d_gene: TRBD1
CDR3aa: CASSQDGTAGNTIYF
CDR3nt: TGTGCCAGCAGCCAGGACGGGACAGCTGGAAACACCATATATTTT

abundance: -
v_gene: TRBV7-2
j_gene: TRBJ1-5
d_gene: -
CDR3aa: CASSRDDGQPQHF
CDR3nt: TGTGCCAGCAGCCGAGATGACGGTCAGCCCCAGCATTTT

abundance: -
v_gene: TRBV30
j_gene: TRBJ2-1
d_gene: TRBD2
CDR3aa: CAFVGTSARNSYNEQFF
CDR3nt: TGTGCCTTCGTCGGGACTAGCGCCAGAAACTCCTACAATGAGCAGTTCTTC

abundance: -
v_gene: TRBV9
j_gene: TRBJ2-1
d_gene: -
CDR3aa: CASSVGGAPSYNEQFF
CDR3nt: TGTGCCAGCAGCGTAGGGGGGGCCCCATCCTACAATGAGCAGTTCTTC

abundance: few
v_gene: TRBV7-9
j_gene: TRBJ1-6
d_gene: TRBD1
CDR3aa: CASTSETGGLTPLHF
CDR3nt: TGTGCCAGCACTTCGGAGACAGGGGGCTTGACACCCCTCCACTTT

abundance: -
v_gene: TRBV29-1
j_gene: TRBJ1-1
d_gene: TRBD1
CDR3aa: CSVDVGQGGTEAFF
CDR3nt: TGCAGCGTTGACGTAGGACAGGGTGGAACTGAAGCTTTCTTT

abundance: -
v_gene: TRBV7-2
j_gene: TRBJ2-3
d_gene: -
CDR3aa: CASSPTEGAYTQYF
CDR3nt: TGTGCCAGCAGCCCCACGGAGGGCGCATATACGCAGTATTTT

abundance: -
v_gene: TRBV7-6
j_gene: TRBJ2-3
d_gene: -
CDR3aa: CASSLEGTRDTQYF
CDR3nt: TGTGCCAGCAGCTTAGAAGGGACAAGGGATACGCAGTATTTT

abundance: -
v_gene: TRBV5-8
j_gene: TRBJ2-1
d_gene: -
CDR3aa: CASSLENEQFF
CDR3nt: TGTGCCAGCAGCTTGGAAAATGAGCAGTTCTTC

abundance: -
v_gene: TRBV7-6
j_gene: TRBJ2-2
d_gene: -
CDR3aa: CASSPRRNTGELFF
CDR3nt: TGTGCCAGCAGCCCTCGTCGAAACACCGGGGAGCTGTTTTTT